This T cell receptor (beta chain) was profiled in a study of T cell responses to AZD1222 COVID-19 vaccine. Study-level background: Combined were second doses at about 4 or about 12 weeks.

From germline, CDR1 is SGHVS and CDR2 FQNEAQ. This CDR3 has 17 residues. V dropped 5 bases and J dropped 5 bases, with 24 bases sitting between them. Sequenced by immunoSEQ multiplex PCR; TCRdb stores in-frame clones only, minus some. In the table there are 85,000 or so clones, 90% of which are singletons. Whole-study results and caveats: Donors skewed white British and female; clonal diversity was possibly underestimated. Repertoires were sampled only after the peak T cell response. Across the whole spike, CD4 TCRs peaked at regions 160-218 and 743-854.

As concerns this clone: Antigen: not known.

Material: peripheral blood, obtained on day 0 of AZD1222 vaccination. The chain is built from TRBV7-8 and TRBJ1-2; D is unresolved. The clonotype originates from an adult in good health. The CDR3 protein is CASSRTQIARTPYGYTF. CDR3 bases: TGTGCCAGCAGCCGTACCCAAATAGCCAGAACGCCGTATGGCTACACCTTC.